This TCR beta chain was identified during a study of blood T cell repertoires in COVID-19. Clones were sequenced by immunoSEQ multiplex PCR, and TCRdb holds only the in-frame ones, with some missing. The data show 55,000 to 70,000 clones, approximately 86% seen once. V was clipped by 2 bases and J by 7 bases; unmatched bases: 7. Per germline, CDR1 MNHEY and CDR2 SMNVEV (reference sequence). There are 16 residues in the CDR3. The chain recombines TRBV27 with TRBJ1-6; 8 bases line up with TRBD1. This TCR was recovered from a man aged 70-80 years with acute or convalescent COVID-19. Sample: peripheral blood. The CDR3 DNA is TGTGCCAGCAGTTTAATCCGAACAGGGGGAAATTCACCCCTCCACTTT. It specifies CASSLIRTGGNSPLHF.